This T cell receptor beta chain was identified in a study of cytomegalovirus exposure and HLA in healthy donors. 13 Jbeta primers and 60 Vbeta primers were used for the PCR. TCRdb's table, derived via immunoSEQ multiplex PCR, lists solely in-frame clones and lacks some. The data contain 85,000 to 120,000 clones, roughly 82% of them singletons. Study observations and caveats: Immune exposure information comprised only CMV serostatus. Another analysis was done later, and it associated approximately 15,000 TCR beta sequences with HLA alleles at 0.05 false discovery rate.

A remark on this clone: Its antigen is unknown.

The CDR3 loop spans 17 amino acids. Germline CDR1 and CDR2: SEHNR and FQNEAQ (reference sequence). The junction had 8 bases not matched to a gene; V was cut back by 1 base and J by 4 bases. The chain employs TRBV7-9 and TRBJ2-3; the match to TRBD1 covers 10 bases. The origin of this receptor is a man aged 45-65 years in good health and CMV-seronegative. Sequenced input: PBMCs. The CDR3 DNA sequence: TGTGCCAGCAGCTTAGTGTCCGGGACAGGGGATTCAGATACGCAGTATTTT. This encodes CASSLVSGTGDSDTQYF.